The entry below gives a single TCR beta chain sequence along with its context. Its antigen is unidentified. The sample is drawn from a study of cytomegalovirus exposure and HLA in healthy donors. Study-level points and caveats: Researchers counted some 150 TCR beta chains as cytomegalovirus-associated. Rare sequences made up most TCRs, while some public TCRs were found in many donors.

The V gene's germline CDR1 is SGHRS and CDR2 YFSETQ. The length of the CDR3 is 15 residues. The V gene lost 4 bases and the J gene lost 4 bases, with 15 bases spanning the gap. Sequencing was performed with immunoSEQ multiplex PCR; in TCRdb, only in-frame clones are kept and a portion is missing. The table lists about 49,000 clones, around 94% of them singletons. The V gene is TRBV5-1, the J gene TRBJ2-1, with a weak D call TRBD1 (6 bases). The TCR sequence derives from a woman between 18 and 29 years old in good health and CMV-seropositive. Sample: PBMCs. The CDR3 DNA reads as TGCGCCAGCAGCCGATTGACCGGACAGTACAATGAGCAGTTCTTC. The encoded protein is CASSRLTGQYNEQFF.